The 26 T cell receptor beta chains listed next were all sequenced from one sample in a study of cytomegalovirus exposure and HLA in healthy donors (TCRdb year 2017). Libraries were built with the immunoSEQ multiplex PCR assay. A mixture of 60 forward primers for TCR Vbeta segments and 13 reverse primers for TCR Jbeta segments was used in the multiplex PCR. Imported from immuneACCESS, the table was reduced by TCRdb to in-frame sequences with V and J called. These copies leave out some clones; in studies compared against another copy, an unresolved V gene accounts for under half, and the cause of the remainder is not known. The sample table contains 140,000 or so clones; only one count was recorded for around three quarters of them. The top ten constitute around 2.5% of the sample. What was sequenced was PBMCs. These receptors were collected from a woman aged 18-29 years in good health and CMV-seropositive.

The rearrangement links TRBV10-3 to TRBJ2-2; TRBD2 might be the D (7 bases). This CDR3 region has 16 residues. CDR1 and CDR2 from the germline V gene are ENHRY and SYGVKD. V was shortened by 4 bases and J by 5 bases, with 17 bases between the two germline ends. The CDR3 loop is CAISVETGGGTGELFF. The CDR3 DNA reads as TGTGCCATCAGTGTGGAGACGGGGGGCGGAACCGGGGAGCTGTTTTTT.

The chain's CDR3 is CAVGLGGDTQYF. CDR3 bases: TGTGCCGTGGGGTTGGGGGGAGATACGCAGTATTTT. The rearrangement uses TRBV30 and TRBJ2-3, with D possibly TRBD2 on 6 matching bases. Trimming cost V 8 bases and J 5 bases, with 14 bases left between them. In germline, CDR1 is GTSNPN, CDR2 SVGIG (reference sequence). This CDR3 spans 12 amino acids. The whole variable domain, filled in from reference TRBV30 and TRBJ2-3, reads SQTIHQWPATLVQPVGSPLSLECTVEGTSNPNLYWYRQAAGRGLQLLFYSVGIGQISSEVPQNLSASRPQDRQFILSSKKLLLSDSGFYLCAVGLGGDTQYFGPGTRLTVL.

This clone is a singleton in its sample. The rearrangement joins TRBV9 to TRBJ1-3; D ambiguous. CDR1 and CDR2 from the germline V gene are SGDLS and YYNGEE. The CDR3 runs to 18 residues. Between the trimmed V and J ends, which lost 0 bases and 0 bases, there was a span of 16 bases. The CDR3 reads CASSVATGTAHSGNTIYF. DNA of the CDR3: TGTGCCAGCAGCGTAGCTACGGGAACAGCTCACTCTGGAAACACCATATATTTT.

Comments on this clone: At the DNA level, this CDR3 is encoded by other sequences in the same sample as well. V gene TRBV19 combines with J gene TRBJ2-7, with TRBD1 matching over 7 bases. J was trimmed by 2 bases and V by 1 base; bases with no gene match: 2. CDR1 and CDR2 (germline): LNHDA, SQIVND (reference sequence). CDR3 length: 14 amino acids. In DNA form, the CDR3 reads TGTGCCAGTAGTATAGGACAGGGAGCCTACGAGCAGTACTTC. Translating gives CASSIGQGAYEQYF. The complete variable domain, with remaining parts taken from reference TRBV19 and TRBJ2-7, reads DGGITQSPKYLFRKEGQNVTLSCEQNLNHDAMYWYRQDPGQGLRLIYYSQIVNDFQKGDIAEGYSVSREKKESFPLTVTSAQKNPTAFYLCASSIGQGAYEQYFGPGTRLTVT.

The chain couples TRBV7-6 to TRBJ1-4; a weak D match, TRBD1 (5 bases). The CDR3 contains 14 residues. CDR1 SGHVS and CDR2 FNYEAQ come from the germline V gene. V gave up 5 bases and J gave up 7 bases, with 14 bases separating them. CDR3 DNA: TGTGCCAGCAGCCGGGATAGGGGAGGTGAAAAACTGTTTTTT. This sequence encodes CASSRDRGGEKLFF.

V usage is TRBV6-5 and J usage is TRBJ1-5; D is possibly TRBD1 (6 bases). Deletions cut 6 bases from V and 4 bases from J, with 16 bases between. Germline assignment: CDR1 MNHEY and CDR2 SVGAGI. This CDR3 has 15 amino acids. CDR3 loop: CASRSEQGGNQPQHF. The CDR3 nucleotides read TGTGCCAGCAGGAGTGAACAGGGAGGGAATCAGCCCCAGCATTTT.

This clone came up a few times. CDR3: CASSQQGRSTEKLFF. In DNA, the CDR3 is TGTGCCAGCAGCCAACAGGGACGAAGCACTGAAAAACTGTTTTTT. The chain employs TRBV11-2 and TRBJ1-4; weak D call: TRBD1 (6 bases). V lost 5 bases and J 7 bases, leaving 17 bases between the germline ends. The CDR3 spans 15 residues. From germline, CDR1 is SGHAT and CDR2 FQNNGV.

This clone was recorded once. The V and J genes are TRBV6-5 and TRBJ1-4; possibly TRBD1 for D (5 bases). The CDR3 is 14 amino acids. Trimming stripped 4 bases from V and 8 bases from J, with 14 bases between. CDR1 and CDR2 (germline): MNHEY, SVGAGI. CDR3 amino acids: CASSFSGVREKLFF. The CDR3 DNA is TGTGCCAGCAGTTTTTCGGGGGTACGAGAAAAACTGTTTTTT.

The chain combines TRBV5-1 with TRBJ1-3, with a possible D match to TRBD1 (5 bases). With 0 bases removed from V and 7 bases from J, the gap between germline ends came to 11 bases. CDR3 length: 14 residues. Germline V gene data show CDR1 as SGHRS and CDR2 as YFSETQ. CDR3 nucleotide sequence: TGCGCCAGCAGCTTGGATCGGAGGGACAACACCATATATTTT. Residues: CASSLDRRDNTIYF.

The chain carries TRBV2 and TRBJ2-2; a possible D gene is TRBD1 (5 bases). Germline assignment: CDR1 SNHLY and CDR2 FYNNEI. The CDR3 has 15 residues. V was cut by 6 bases and J by 3 bases, with 14 bases left in between. CDR3 sequence (DNA): TGTGCCAGCAGGGTCGACAGTACGCACACCGGGGAGCTGTTTTTT. Translated: CASRVDSTHTGELFF.

The chain recombines TRBV6-1 with TRBJ2-3; 9 bases fit TRBD1. The germline CDR1 and CDR2 sequences are MNHNS and SASEGT. Trimming cost V 5 bases and J 4 bases; bases outside gene matches: 7. CDR3 length: 15 amino acids. Written as DNA, the CDR3 is TGTGCCAGCAGTTTCGGGACAGGGCCCCCAGATACGCAGTATTTT. It translates to CASSFGTGPPDTQYF.

The rearrangement uses TRBV16 and TRBJ2-5; tentatively, D is TRBD1 (6 bases). Germline V lookup: CDR1 KGHSY, CDR2 FQNENV. This CDR3 is built from 14 residues. V was clipped by 0 bases and J by 2 bases, with 7 bases between them. CDR3 protein: CASSQSDRQETQYF. CDR3 bases: TGTGCCAGCAGCCAATCGGACAGACAAGAGACCCAGTACTTC.

This chain connects TRBV4-3 to TRBJ1-2; 11 nucleotides align to TRBD1. V shed 4 bases, J shed 4 bases, and the junction held 2 bases outside the gene matches. The CDR3 has 14 amino acids. CDR1 is LGHNA and CDR2 is YSLEER in the germline V gene. The CDR3: CASSRTGGGYGYTF. The CDR3 nucleotides read TGCGCCAGCAGCCGGACAGGGGGCGGCTATGGCTACACCTTC.

This clone was recorded only once. The chain is built from TRBV6-5 and TRBJ1-2; D perhaps matches TRBD1 (6 bases). V lost 2 bases, J lost 7 bases, and 14 bases lay in between. This CDR3 has 14 residues. CDR1 and CDR2 from the germline V gene are MNHEY and SVGAGI. The CDR3 region is CASSYRQGNGGYTF. CDR3 coding DNA: TGTGCCAGCAGTTACCGGCAGGGGAATGGTGGCTACACCTTC.

This chain uses TRBV7-2 with TRBJ2-6; D call uncertain. Germline CDR1 SGHTA, CDR2 FQGNSA. The CDR3 has 17 amino acids. V was cut by 0 bases and J by 0 bases, with 9 bases left in between. CDR3 DNA: TGTGCCAGCAGCTTAGCGGCCAGTGGCTCTGGGGCCAACGTCCTGACTTTC. It encodes CASSLAASGSGANVLTF. Full variable domain (rest looked up from reference TRBV7-2 and TRBJ2-6): GAGVSQSPSNKVTEKGKDVELRCDPISGHTALYWYRQSLGQGLEFLIYFQGNSAPDKSGLPSDRFSAERTGGSVSTLTIQRTQQEDSAVYLCASSLAASGSGANVLTFGAGSRLTVL.

This clone turned up a few times. The chain carries TRBV7-6 and TRBJ2-1; tentative D call: TRBD1 (6 bases). This CDR3 spans 19 amino acids. V lost 1 base and J 5 bases, leaving 24 bases between the germline ends. Germline-derived CDR1 and CDR2 are SGHVS and FNYEAQ. CDR3 DNA sequence: TGTGCCAGCAGCTTAGAGAACAGCAGGGCTTTCAGGGGCGACAATGAGCAGTTCTTC. It is translated as CASSLENSRAFRGDNEQFF.

The chain uses TRBV7-6 and TRBJ2-1; TRBD2 is a possible D gene (7 bases). This CDR3 spans 15 amino acids. Germline loops: CDR1 SGHVS, CDR2 FNYEAQ. Trimming removed 3 bases at V and 3 bases at J, with 12 bases between. The CDR3 spells CASSLGEGDYNEQFF. CDR3 in DNA: TGTGCCAGCAGCTTGGGGGAGGGGGACTACAATGAGCAGTTCTTC.

V is TRBV29-1 and J is TRBJ2-7; TRBD1 agrees at 7 bases. Germline V lookup: CDR1 SQVTM, CDR2 ANQGSEA. The CDR3 spans 12 residues. V lost 4 bases to trimming and J lost 7 bases; unmatched junction nucleotides: 7. For the CDR3, the DNA is TGCAGCGTTGGGGTACAGGGGTGGGAGCAGTACTTC. It yields the protein CSVGVQGWEQYF.

J is TRBJ2-3 and V is TRBV9, with 12 bases identical to TRBD2. CDR3 length: 16 amino acids. V was pared by 4 bases and J by 1 base, with 4 bases of the junction left unmatched. Germline V CDR1 and CDR2: SGDLS, YYNGEE. The CDR3: CASSPRLAGGTDTQYF. Here the CDR3 DNA reads TGTGCCAGCAGCCCACGACTAGCGGGGGGCACAGATACGCAGTATTTT.

The rearrangement links TRBV7-2 to TRBJ2-1; D ambiguous. The CDR3 covers 12 residues. V was cut by 2 bases and J by 8 bases, with 7 bases left in between. The germline CDR1 and CDR2 sequences are SGHTA and FQGNSA. The CDR3 bases are TGTGCCAGCAGCTTAACGCGGTATGAGCAGTTCTTC. Its translation: CASSLTRYEQFF.

This chain connects TRBV7-9 to TRBJ2-5; 9 nucleotides line up with TRBD1. The CDR3 has 15 amino acids. Losses at the gene ends were 1 base for V and 9 bases for J; bases not matched to a gene: 9. Germline V CDR1 and CDR2: SEHNR, FQNEAQ (reference sequence). CDR3 residues: CASSLGTGALKSQYF. CDR3 coding DNA: TGTGCCAGCAGCTTAGGGACAGGGGCCCTTAAGTCCCAGTACTTC.

The chain carries TRBV2 and TRBJ2-1; 9 bases match TRBD1. The ends lost 3 bases at V and 5 bases at J; junction bases unmatched: 5. Germline V gene lookup returns CDR1 SNHLY and CDR2 FYNNEI. This CDR3 region has 15 residues. The DNA of the CDR3 is TGTGCCAGCAGTGAGGGACAGGGTCCCGACAATGAGCAGTTCTTC. This gives the protein CASSEGQGPDNEQFF. Based on the CDR3 plus reference TRBV2 and TRBJ2-1, the full variable domain is EPEVTQTPSHQVTQMGQEVILRCVPISNHLYFYWYRQILGQKVEFLVSFYNNEISEKSEIFDDQFSVERPDGSNFTLKIRSTKLEDSAMYFCASSEGQGPDNEQFFGPGTRLTVL.

The V and J genes are TRBV5-1 and TRBJ2-1; D perhaps matches TRBD1 (6 bases). Per germline, CDR1 SGHRS and CDR2 YFSETQ. Trimming pared 0 bases from V and 8 bases from J, leaving 9 bases between. The CDR3 is made up of 13 amino acids. This chain's CDR3 is CASSLVRGHEQFF. In DNA, the CDR3 is TGCGCCAGCAGCTTGGTCAGGGGCCATGAGCAGTTCTTC.

This clone was observed a single time. The chain employs TRBV2 and TRBJ2-2; maybe TRBD1 (7 bases). Between the trimmed V and J ends, which lost 2 bases and 6 bases, there was a span of 22 bases. Germline values: CDR1 SNHLY, CDR2 FYNNEI. The CDR3 totals 18 residues. CDR3 bases: TGTGCCAGCAGTGAACCCTCGGGACAGTTCAGGGGGGCCGGGGAGCTGTTTTTT. This codes for CASSEPSGQFRGAGELFF.

The CDR3 reads CASSLVAESPLHF. The CDR3 DNA follows: TGTGCCAGCAGCTTAGTGGCCGAATCACCCCTCCACTTT. The V gene is TRBV7-2, the J gene TRBJ1-6; D ambiguous. The V end lost 1 base, the J end lost 10 bases, and 8 bases lay between the germline ends. The CDR3 length is 13 residues. The V gene's germline CDR1 is SGHTA and CDR2 FQGNSA. Variable domain in full (rest from reference TRBV7-2 and TRBJ1-6): GAGVSQSPSNKVTEKGKDVELRCDPISGHTALYWYRQSLGQGLEFLIYFQGNSAPDKSGLPSDRFSAERTGGSVSTLTIQRTQQEDSAVYLCASSLVAESPLHFGNGTRLTVT.

V is TRBV7-8 and J is TRBJ1-1; D unclear. The CDR3 length is 13 residues. Germline assignment: CDR1 SGHVS and CDR2 FQNEAQ. V shed 1 base and J shed 5 bases, with 8 bases lying between them. The DNA of the CDR3 is TGTGCCAGCAGCTTAGTCGATGAGACTGAAGCTTTCTTT. The encoded protein is CASSLVDETEAFF.